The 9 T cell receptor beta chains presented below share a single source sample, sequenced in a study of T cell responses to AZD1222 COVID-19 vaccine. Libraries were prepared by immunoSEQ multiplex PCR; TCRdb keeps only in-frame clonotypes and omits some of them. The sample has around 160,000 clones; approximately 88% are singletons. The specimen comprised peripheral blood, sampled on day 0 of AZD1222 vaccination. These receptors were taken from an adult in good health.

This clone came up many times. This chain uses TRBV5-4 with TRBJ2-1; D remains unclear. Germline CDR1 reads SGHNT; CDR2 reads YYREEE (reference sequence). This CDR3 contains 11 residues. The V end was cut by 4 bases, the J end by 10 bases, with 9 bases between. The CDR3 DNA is TGTGCCAGCAGCCGTGGGCTAGAGCAGTTCTTC. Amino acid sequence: CASSRGLEQFF.

In nucleotides, the CDR3 is TGTGCCAGCAGCACCGGCCCGAATAGCAATCAGCCCCAGCATTTT. This sequence encodes CASSTGPNSNQPQHF. The genes are TRBV6-5 and TRBJ1-5; D is ambiguous. The CDR3 length is 15 residues. CDR1 and CDR2 from the germline V gene are MNHEY and SVGAGI. Trimming took 6 bases from V and 0 from J, leaving 12 bases between them.

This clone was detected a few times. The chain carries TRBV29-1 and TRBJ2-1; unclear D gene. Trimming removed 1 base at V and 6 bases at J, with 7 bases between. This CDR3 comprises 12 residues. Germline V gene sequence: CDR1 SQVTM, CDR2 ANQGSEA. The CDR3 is CSVEAPVNEQFF. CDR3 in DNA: TGCAGCGTTGAAGCGCCGGTCAATGAGCAGTTCTTC.

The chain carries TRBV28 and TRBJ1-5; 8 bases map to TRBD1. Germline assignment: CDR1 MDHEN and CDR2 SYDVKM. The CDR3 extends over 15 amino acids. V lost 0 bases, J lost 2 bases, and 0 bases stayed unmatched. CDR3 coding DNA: TGTGCCAGCAGTTTATGGGGACAGGGCAATCAGCCCCAGCATTTT. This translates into CASSLWGQGNQPQHF.

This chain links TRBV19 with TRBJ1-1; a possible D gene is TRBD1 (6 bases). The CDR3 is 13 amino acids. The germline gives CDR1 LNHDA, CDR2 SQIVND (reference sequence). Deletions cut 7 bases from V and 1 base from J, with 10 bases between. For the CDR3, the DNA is TGTGCCAGTAAGGCGACAGGGAACACTGAAGCTTTCTTT. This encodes CASKATGNTEAFF.

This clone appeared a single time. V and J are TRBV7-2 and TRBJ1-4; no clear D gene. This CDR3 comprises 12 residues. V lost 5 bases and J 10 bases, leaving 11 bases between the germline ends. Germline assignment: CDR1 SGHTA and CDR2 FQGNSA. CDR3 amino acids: CASSTYSGKLFF. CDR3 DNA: TGTGCCAGCAGCACTTATAGCGGAAAACTGTTTTTT.

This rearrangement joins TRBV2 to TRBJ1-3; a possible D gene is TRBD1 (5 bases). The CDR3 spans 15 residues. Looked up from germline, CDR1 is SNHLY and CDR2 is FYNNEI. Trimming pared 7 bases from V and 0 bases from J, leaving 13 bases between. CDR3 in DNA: TGTGCCAGCAATGATGTGGGGCCCTCTGGAAACACCATATATTTT. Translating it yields CASNDVGPSGNTIYF.

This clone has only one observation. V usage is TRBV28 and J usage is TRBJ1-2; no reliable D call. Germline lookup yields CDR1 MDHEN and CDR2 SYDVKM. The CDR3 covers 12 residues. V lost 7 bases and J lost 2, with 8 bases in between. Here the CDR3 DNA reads TGTGCCAGCAAGAGGGTCAACTATGGCTACACCTTC. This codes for CASKRVNYGYTF.

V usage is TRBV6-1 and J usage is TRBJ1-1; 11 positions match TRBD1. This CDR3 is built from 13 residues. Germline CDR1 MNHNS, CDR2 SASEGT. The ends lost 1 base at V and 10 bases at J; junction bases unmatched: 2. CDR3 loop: CASSEVGQGAAFF. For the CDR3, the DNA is TGTGCCAGCAGTGAAGTAGGACAGGGGGCAGCTTTCTTT.